One and the same sample provided the 26 T cell receptor beta chains below, sequenced in a study of response to subunit inactivated influenza vaccine. TCRdb re-called the RT-PCR reads with MiXCR, one entry per CDR3 protein. The profile shows hundreds of thousands of distinct CDR3 sequences, 12% to 15% of them singletons. This material consisted of PBMCs from blood, taken around two weeks before vaccination. Receptors were obtained from a man in his fifties who received an inactivated influenza vaccine.

This clonotype was seen repeatedly, ten times or more. This chain connects TRBV24-1 to TRBJ2-4, with D maybe TRBD2 (7 bases). The CDR3 contains 15 residues. In germline, CDR1 is KGHDR, CDR2 SFDVKD. V lost 3 bases and J 2 bases, leaving 10 bases between the germline ends. This CDR3 is CATSDGRGTKNIQYF. CDR3 in DNA: TGTGCCACCAGTGATGGGAGGGGGACCAAAAACATTCAGTACTTC.

This clonotype was observed a few times. The chain couples TRBV29-1 to TRBJ2-1; D remains unclear. The CDR3 extends over 12 amino acids. CDR1 and CDR2 (germline): SQVTM, ANQGSEA. V gave up 1 base and J gave up 4 bases, with 5 bases separating them. The CDR3 loop is CSVEAQYNEQFF. Here the CDR3 DNA reads TGCAGCGTTGAAGCTCAGTACAATGAGCAGTTCTTC.

This clonotype occurred a few times. The chain joins TRBV20-1 to TRBJ2-7, with 7 nucleotides matching TRBD1. The CDR3 runs 13 residues. Germline V gives CDR1 DFQATT, CDR2 SNEGSKA (reference sequence). V was clipped by 5 bases and J by 3 bases; unmatched bases: 7. As DNA, the CDR3 is TGCAGTGCTGCCTGGGACAGAAACTACGAGCAGTACTTC. This codes for CSAAWDRNYEQYF.

This clonotype was seen many times. This rearrangement joins TRBV27 to TRBJ2-7, with D possibly matching TRBD1 (6 bases). Trimming shortened V by 5 bases and J by 6 bases, and 11 bases separated the two germline ends. In germline, CDR1 is MNHEY, CDR2 SMNVEV (reference sequence). This CDR3 contains 12 residues. This chain's CDR3 is CASSIQGTEQYF. The CDR3 coding sequence is TGTGCCAGCAGTATTCAGGGGACCGAGCAGTACTTC.

The rearrangement uses TRBV6-2 or TRBV6-3 and TRBJ2-1; D perhaps matches TRBD1 (6 bases). Trimming shortened V by 4 bases and J by 4 bases, and 11 bases separated the two germline ends. This CDR3 is built from 14 residues. Germline-derived CDR1 and CDR2 are MNHEY and SVGEGT. This chain's CDR3 is CASSSHRDYNEQFF. CDR3 sequence (DNA): TGTGCCAGCAGTTCCCACAGGGATTACAATGAGCAGTTCTTC.

The rearrangement links TRBV5-5 to TRBJ1-4; unclear D gene. Trimming removed 3 bases at V and 5 bases at J, with 14 bases between. The CDR3 is made up of 15 amino acids. Germline values: CDR1 SGHKS, CDR2 YYEKEE (reference sequence). The CDR3 spells CASSSLGGWNEKLFF. As DNA, the CDR3 is TGTGCCAGCAGCTCGCTCGGAGGGTGGAATGAAAAACTGTTTTTT. Combining the CDR3 with reference TRBV5-5 and TRBJ1-4 gives the whole variable domain DAGVTQSPTHLIKTRGQQVTLRCSPISGHKSVSWYQQVLGQGPQFIFQYYEKEERGRGNFPDRFSARQFPNYSSELNVNALLLGDSALYLCASSSLGGWNEKLFFGSGTQLSVL.

This clonotype was counted a few times. V is TRBV9 and J is TRBJ2-1, with 8 positions matching TRBD2. V shed 3 bases and J 9 bases; nucleotides not matched to a gene: 14. The CDR3 covers 16 residues. Germline CDR1 reads SGDLS; CDR2 reads YYNGEE. The CDR3 coding sequence is TGTGCCAGCAGCGCCTACCGGGGGGGAGGTTATATTGAGCAGTTCTTC. It translates to CASSAYRGGGYIEQFF.

The sample holds a few counts of this clonotype. The chain uses TRBV5-1 and TRBJ2-3; TRBD1 matches at 7 bases. J was trimmed by 5 bases and V by 4 bases; bases with no gene match: 13. Germline V CDR1 and CDR2: SGHRS, YFSETQ. CDR3 size: 16 residues. CDR3 loop: CASSPILRGGGDTQYF. CDR3 nucleotide sequence: TGCGCCAGCAGCCCCATCTTAAGAGGGGGCGGAGATACGCAGTATTTT.

The chain recombines TRBV28 with TRBJ2-5, with 11 bases lining up with TRBD2. The germline CDR1 and CDR2 sequences are MDHEN and SYDVKM. J lost 0 bases, V lost 5 bases, and 5 bases had no gene match. CDR3 length: 16 amino acids. In nucleotides, the CDR3 is TGTGCCAGCAGTACCCATAGCGGGAGGGACCAAGAGACCCAGTACTTC. It translates to CASSTHSGRDQETQYF.

The table lists this clonotype with a few counts. J is TRBJ2-5 and V is TRBV5-4; D is undetermined. Trimming pared 2 bases from V and 3 bases from J, leaving 5 bases between. The CDR3 contains 12 residues. Germline V lookup: CDR1 SGHNT, CDR2 YYREEE (reference sequence). The CDR3 DNA reads TGTGCCAGCAGCTTTAGAAAAGAGACCCAGTACTTC. This sequence encodes CASSFRKETQYF.

The chain joins TRBV4-1 to TRBJ2-7, with a weak D call TRBD2 (6 bases). This CDR3 is 15 amino acids long. V was trimmed by 1 base and J by 2 bases, leaving 12 bases between them. Germline V gene lookup returns CDR1 MGHRA and CDR2 YSYEKL. The CDR3 DNA reads as TGCGCCAGCAGCCAAGGGACTACCTTTACCTACGAGCAGTACTTC. This translates into CASSQGTTFTYEQYF.

This clonotype was recorded once. The chain links TRBV20-1 to TRBJ2-5; TRBD1 is a possible D gene (5 bases). V was trimmed by 6 bases and J by 5 bases, leaving 10 bases between them. The CDR3 is made up of 11 amino acids. The germline CDR1 and CDR2 sequences are DFQATT and SNEGSKA (reference sequence). CDR3 bases: TGCAGTGCGCAGAAGGGGGAGACCCAGTACTTC. Amino acid sequence: CSAQKGETQYF.

This clonotype was observed a few times. V and J are TRBV13 and TRBJ1-2; no clear D. Germline V lookup: CDR1 PRHDT, CDR2 FYEKMQ (reference sequence). Trimming shortened V by 5 bases and J by 0 bases, and 19 bases separated the two germline ends. This CDR3 spans 17 amino acids. This CDR3 is CASSKGPLSEPNYGYTF. CDR3 in DNA: TGTGCCAGCAGCAAAGGACCTCTAAGCGAACCTAACTATGGCTACACCTTC. Supplemented by reference TRBV13 and TRBJ1-2, the full variable domain reads AAGVIQSPRHLIKEKRETATLKCYPIPRHDTVYWYQQGPGQDPQFLISFYEKMQSDKGSIPDRFSAQQFSDYHSELNMSSLELGDSALYFCASSKGPLSEPNYGYTFGSGTRLTVV.

The CDR3 bases are TGTGCCAGCAGTCCCTCGGGGAGCGGGAGGCAAGAGACCCAGTACTTC. Protein product: CASSPSGSGRQETQYF. This chain connects TRBV28 to TRBJ2-5; TRBD2 aligns across 9 bases. The germline V gene has CDR1 MDHEN and CDR2 SYDVKM. This CDR3 has 16 amino acids. J gave up 2 bases and V 5 bases, and 9 bases lay outside the gene matches. The full variable domain, with the rest looked up from reference TRBV28 and TRBJ2-5, is DVKVTQSSRYLVKRTGEKVFLECVQDMDHENMFWYRQDPGLGLRLIYFSYDVKMKEKGDIPEGYSVSREKKERFSLILESASTNQTSMYLCASSPSGSGRQETQYFGPGTRLLVL.

In the case of this clonotype: This may come from a read error, since a much larger clone is one base off. V is TRBV12-3 or TRBV12-4 and J is TRBJ2-3, with D perhaps TRBD2 (7 bases). The CDR3 contains 13 residues. V was pared by 5 bases and J by 5 bases, with 11 bases between. DNA of the CDR3: TGTGCCAGCAGTCGAAGGGGGGGAGATACGCAGTATTTT. Amino acid sequence: CASSRRGGDTQYF.

This clonotype was seen a few times. V and J are TRBV29-1 and TRBJ2-1; 9 nucleotides align to TRBD1. V shed 4 bases and J 8 bases; nucleotides not matched to a gene: 9. The CDR3 length is 14 residues. Germline loops: CDR1 SQVTM, CDR2 ANQGSEA. CDR3 nucleotide sequence: TGCAGCGTTGTCAACATACAGGGGGCCGATGAGCAGTTCTTC. The encoded protein is CSVVNIQGADEQFF.

In this sample, this clonotype turned up a few times. CDR3 coding DNA: TGTGCCAGCAGCGTCAGGGGGAACACCGGGGAGCTGTTTTTT. Translated, it gives CASSVRGNTGELFF. The chain uses TRBV3-1 and TRBJ2-2, with a possible D match to TRBD1 (6 bases). Trimming shortened V by 5 bases and J by 1 base, and 8 bases separated the two germline ends. The germline V gene has CDR1 LGHDT and CDR2 YNNKEL (reference sequence). CDR3 length: 14 residues.

The rearrangement uses TRBV19 and TRBJ1-6; 10 nucleotides match TRBD1. This CDR3 region has 15 residues. J was trimmed by 6 bases and V by 6 bases; bases with no gene match: 5. Per the germline V gene, CDR1 is LNHDA and CDR2 is SQIVND (reference sequence). CDR3 coding DNA: TGTGCCAGTAGACCCGGACAGGGGGGTAATTCACCCCTCCACTTT. It is translated as CASRPGQGGNSPLHF.

This clonotype was observed many times. V gene TRBV7-9 combines with J gene TRBJ2-1; D is unclear. Germline loops: CDR1 SEHNR, CDR2 FQNEAQ (reference sequence). The germline V and J ends were trimmed by 3 bases and 9 bases, with 9 bases remaining between them. The CDR3 totals 12 residues. CDR3 nucleotide sequence: TGTGCCAGCAGCTTGAGCTCCCGTGAGCAGTTCTTC. Translated, it gives CASSLSSREQFF. The variable domain in full, with the rest retrieved from reference TRBV7-9 and TRBJ2-1, is DTGVSQNPRHKITKRGQNVTFRCDPISEHNRLYWYRQTLGQGPEFLTYFQNEAQLEKSRLLSDRFSAERPKGSFSTLEIQRTEQGDSAMYLCASSLSSREQFFGPGTRLTVL.

This clonotype was seen only a few times. The genes are TRBV27 and TRBJ2-7, with TRBD2 matching 15 bases. This CDR3 has 18 amino acids. V lost 5 bases to trimming and J lost 0 bases; unmatched junction nucleotides: 8. The V gene's germline CDR1 is MNHEY and CDR2 SMNVEV (reference sequence). The CDR3 bases are TGTGCCAGCAGTGGACGCGGGACTAGCGGGAGGAGCTCCTACGAGCAGTACTTC. It codes for CASSGRGTSGRSSYEQYF.

This clonotype was picked up a small number of times. The chain combines TRBV27 with TRBJ1-6, with 7 bases lining up with TRBD1. The length of the CDR3 is 14 residues. Trimming cost V 4 bases and J 11 bases; bases outside gene matches: 8. The germline gives CDR1 MNHEY, CDR2 SMNVEV (reference sequence). In nucleotides, the CDR3 is TGTGCCAGCAGTTGGGGGACAGAGGGGACACCCCTCCACTTT. Amino acids: CASSWGTEGTPLHF.

The chain is built from TRBV27 and TRBJ1-6; no definite D call. V was pared by 4 bases and J by 0 bases, with 13 bases between. Germline V gene sequence: CDR1 MNHEY, CDR2 SMNVEV (reference sequence). The CDR3 loop spans 17 amino acids. The CDR3 DNA reads TGTGCCAGCAGTTCAGCTCTGACTGGCTCCTATAATTCACCCCTCCACTTT. Translation gives CASSSALTGSYNSPLHF.

This clonotype has just a few counts. This rearrangement joins TRBV24-1 to TRBJ2-3, with D possibly matching TRBD2 (6 bases). This CDR3 comprises 14 residues. The germline V and J ends were trimmed by 7 bases and 4 bases, with 14 bases remaining between them. CDR1 KGHDR and CDR2 SFDVKD come from the germline V gene. For the CDR3, the DNA is TGTGCCACCAGAGAGGACTATCCCTCAGATACGCAGTATTTT. It codes for CATREDYPSDTQYF.

The J gene is TRBJ1-1, the V gene TRBV28; 9 nucleotides match TRBD1. The CDR3 length is 16 residues. Trimming removed 6 bases from V and 0 bases from J; junction bases left unmatched: 8. Germline V gene data show CDR1 as MDHEN and CDR2 as SYDVKM. CDR3 region: CASSPATGGMNTEAFF. For the CDR3, the DNA is TGTGCCAGCAGCCCAGCGACAGGGGGGATGAACACTGAAGCTTTCTTT.

The chain uses TRBV7-8 and TRBJ2-4; D remains unclear. The CDR3 runs to 17 residues. Germline-derived CDR1 and CDR2 are SGHVS and FQNEAQ. V lost 2 bases and J lost 0, with 14 bases in between. The CDR3 loop reads CASSLLGLTLAKNIQYF. In nucleotides, the CDR3 is TGTGCCAGCAGCTTATTAGGGTTAACCCTAGCCAAAAACATTCAGTACTTC.

The chain joins TRBV6-5 to TRBJ1-1, with D tentatively TRBD1 (5 bases). There are 14 residues in the CDR3. Trimming took 4 bases from V and 7 from J, leaving 16 bases between them. Germline CDR1 is MNHEY and CDR2 is SVGAGI. In DNA, the CDR3 is TGTGCCAGCAGTTCCATGCAGGGATTTATTGAAGCTTTCTTT. Its protein product is CASSSMQGFIEAFF.